A selection of T cell receptor beta chains follows, all from one sample in a study of cytomegalovirus exposure and HLA in healthy donors. Some clones are missing from TCRdb's copy, which holds only in-frame ones; the method was immunoSEQ multiplex PCR. Counted here are some 140,000 clones, under 75% occurring once; the ten biggest clones make up approximately 2.5%. The specimen was PBMCs. The receptor source for this set is a woman aged 40 to 50 in good health and CMV-seronegative. Both conserved end residues are part of each CDR3. D genes are given only for firm matches. Rows may omit the clone size; those that give it use once, few, many or a size class.

many,TRBV7-9,-,TRBJ1-3,CASSLLDSGNTIYF,TGTGCCAGCAGCTTACTAGACTCTGGAAACACCATATATTTT
many,TRBV19,-,TRBJ2-3,CASSIGWRGRKSTDTQYF,TGTGCCAGTAGTATAGGCTGGCGGGGGCGTAAAAGCACAGATACGCAGTATTTT
-,TRBV19,-,TRBJ1-4,CASTPGGYNEKLFF,TGTGCCAGTACCCCGGGGGGATATAATGAAAAACTGTTTTTT
-,TRBV7-9,-,TRBJ2-6,CASSLSGQAAVLTF,TGTGCCAGCAGCTTATCTGGGCAGGCCGCCGTCCTGACTTTC
few,TRBV7-2,TRBD1,TRBJ2-6,CASSLGTGDLSGANVLTF,TGTGCCAGCAGCTTAGGGACAGGAGACCTCTCTGGGGCCAACGTCCTGACTTTC
-,TRBV18,-,TRBJ1-1,CASSPPLSWNTEAFF,TGTGCCAGCTCACCACCTCTCAGTTGGAACACTGAAGCTTTCTTT
few,TRBV27,-,TRBJ2-7,CASSSKNWAVSYEQYF,TGTGCCAGCAGTTCCAAAAATTGGGCTGTATCCTACGAGCAGTACTTC
-,TRBV6-1,TRBD1,TRBJ2-7,CASSPTGVRTYEQYF,TGTGCCAGCAGTCCAACAGGGGTAAGGACCTACGAGCAGTACTTC
-,TRBV19,-,TRBJ1-1,CASSSFQGYTEAFF,TGTGCCAGTAGTAGTTTCCAGGGGTACACTGAAGCTTTCTTT
-,TRBV19,-,TRBJ1-5,CASSIVLGLSNQPQHF,TGTGCCAGTAGTATAGTTTTAGGACTCAGCAATCAGCCCCAGCATTTT
-,TRBV5-1,-,TRBJ2-7,CASSLAGQPEQYF,TGCGCCAGCAGCTTGGCCGGACAGCCCGAGCAGTACTTC
-,TRBV6-1,TRBD2,TRBJ2-2,CASSEIRRGAGELFF,TGTGCCAGCAGTGAGATTAGGCGGGGGGCAGGGGAGCTGTTTTTT
-,TRBV7-9,-,TRBJ1-6,CASSLRGVDNSPLHF,TGTGCCAGCAGCCTCAGGGGAGTGGATAATTCACCCCTCCACTTT
-,TRBV5-6,-,TRBJ1-1,CASSLGRGTEAFF,TGTGCCAGCAGCTTGGGGCGGGGCACTGAAGCTTTCTTT
-,TRBV7-9,TRBD1,TRBJ1-1,CASSDRGTEAFF,TGTGCCAGCAGCGACAGGGGCACTGAAGCTTTCTTT
few,TRBV14,-,TRBJ2-5,CASSQNARGHSREETQYF,TGTGCCAGCAGCCAAAATGCTCGGGGACACTCACGCGAAGAGACCCAGTACTTC
-,TRBV30,-,TRBJ2-1,CAWGGADEQFF,TGTGCCTGGGGGGGGGCCGATGAGCAGTTCTTC